Following are 10 T cell receptor beta chains from one sample sequenced in a study of cytomegalovirus exposure and HLA in healthy donors. This PCR relied on a set of 60 Vbeta primers and 13 Jbeta primers. Data came from immunoSEQ multiplex PCR; TCRdb stores just in-frame clones and leaves some out. The table lists 110,000 to 150,000 clones, 70% to 85% of them singletons. The sample was PBMCs. The receptor source for this set is a woman in her sixties or seventies in good health and CMV-seropositive.

In DNA form, the CDR3 reads TGTGCCAGTGGACCTTCTGGCGGGAGCTCCTACAATGAGCAGTTCTTC. This codes for CASGPSGGSSYNEQFF. The rearrangement joins TRBV7-9 to TRBJ2-1; TRBD2 aligns across 7 bases. Germline assignment: CDR1 SEHNR and CDR2 FQNEAQ (reference sequence). J lost 0 bases, V lost 9 bases, and 11 bases had no gene match. This CDR3 comprises 16 residues.

CDR3 sequence: CAWNAGRRETQYF. For the CDR3, the DNA is TGTGCCTGGAATGCGGGGAGGCGCGAGACCCAGTACTTC. The chain couples TRBV30 to TRBJ2-5; D may be TRBD2 (6 bases). The germline CDR1 and CDR2 sequences are GTSNPN and SVGIG (reference sequence). The CDR3 sequence is 13 residues long. Trimming took 4 bases from V and 5 from J, leaving 14 bases between them. The variable domain in full, with the rest retrieved from reference TRBV30 and TRBJ2-5, is SQTIHQWPATLVQPVGSPLSLECTVEGTSNPNLYWYRQAAGRGLQLLFYSVGIGQISSEVPQNLSASRPQDRQFILSSKKLLLSDSGFYLCAWNAGRRETQYFGPGTRLLVL.

The CDR3 protein is CASSELDRADTQYF. The CDR3 DNA follows: TGTGCCAGCAGTGAATTGGACAGGGCAGATACGCAGTATTTT. The V gene is TRBV6-1, the J gene TRBJ2-3, with 8 positions matching TRBD1. The CDR3 loop spans 14 amino acids. The germline gives CDR1 MNHNS, CDR2 SASEGT. With 2 bases clipped from V and 4 bases from J, the junction kept 2 bases outside the gene matches.

The chain is built from TRBV5-5 and TRBJ2-7, with no clear D. The V end was cut by 0 bases, the J end by 2 bases, with 9 bases between. CDR1 SGHKS and CDR2 YYEKEE come from the germline V gene (reference sequence). The CDR3 is made up of 14 amino acids. The CDR3 DNA follows: TGTGCCAGCAGCTTGGCAGGTGTAGCCTACGAGCAGTACTTC. Its translation is CASSLAGVAYEQYF.

The genes are TRBV30 and TRBJ1-5; the D is unclear. CDR1 and CDR2 (germline): GTSNPN, SVGIG (reference sequence). Trimming removed 4 bases from V and 7 bases from J, with 14 bases in between. The CDR3 runs 13 residues. The CDR3 bases are TGTGCCTGGAATAGATATCCGGGACAGCCCCAGCATTTT. Amino acid sequence: CAWNRYPGQPQHF.

This chain uses TRBV30 with TRBJ2-7, with TRBD2 identical over 15 bases. The trim removed 2 bases at V and 4 bases at J, leaving 9 bases unmatched. This CDR3 comprises 17 residues. CDR1 and CDR2 from the germline V gene are GTSNPN and SVGIG (reference sequence). This CDR3 is CAWSTLIGLAGGYEQYF. The CDR3 bases are TGTGCCTGGAGTACGCTGATTGGACTAGCGGGGGGGTACGAGCAGTACTTC. Based on the CDR3 plus reference TRBV30 and TRBJ2-7, the full variable domain is SQTIHQWPATLVQPVGSPLSLECTVEGTSNPNLYWYRQAAGRGLQLLFYSVGIGQISSEVPQNLSASRPQDRQFILSSKKLLLSDSGFYLCAWSTLIGLAGGYEQYFGPGTRLTVT.

CDR3 loop: CATNPPVGHPNGYTF. For the CDR3, the DNA is TGTGCCACCAACCCCCCGGTGGGACACCCCAATGGCTACACCTTC. This chain connects TRBV6-1 to TRBJ1-2; possibly TRBD1 for D (6 bases). The ends were cut back, 10 bases at V and 6 bases at J, with 24 bases in the middle. The CDR3 has 15 residues. Germline CDR1 is MNHNS and CDR2 is SASEGT.

Only a few counts were recorded for this clone. CDR3 bases: TGTGCCAGCCGGGATTACAATGAGCAGTTCTTC. Amino acids: CASRDYNEQFF. The chain employs TRBV2 and TRBJ2-1, with a possible D match to TRBD2 (5 bases). The CDR3 is made up of 11 amino acids. CDR1 SNHLY and CDR2 FYNNEI come from the germline V gene. V dropped 8 bases and J dropped 4 bases, with 6 bases sitting between them.

This rearrangement joins TRBV6-6 to TRBJ2-7; 7 bases map to TRBD2. Germline V gene lookup returns CDR1 MNHNY and CDR2 SVGAGI (reference sequence). There are 15 residues in the CDR3. Losses at the gene ends were 6 bases for V and 5 bases for J; bases not matched to a gene: 13. The DNA for the CDR3 is TGTGCCAGCAGGACGACTAGTGGCGGGAGCGACGAGCAGTACTTC. This translates into CASRTTSGGSDEQYF.

A few counts support this clone. This chain joins TRBV11-3 and TRBJ1-1; 7 bases align to TRBD1. The CDR3 length is 16 residues. After removal of 4 bases from V and 3 bases from J, the junction contained 11 bases not matched to a gene. Germline V gene lookup returns CDR1 SGHNT and CDR2 YENEEA. The CDR3 loop is CASSSGLGQGDTEAFF. The CDR3 coding sequence is TGTGCCAGCAGCTCGGGTCTAGGGCAGGGGGACACTGAAGCTTTCTTT.